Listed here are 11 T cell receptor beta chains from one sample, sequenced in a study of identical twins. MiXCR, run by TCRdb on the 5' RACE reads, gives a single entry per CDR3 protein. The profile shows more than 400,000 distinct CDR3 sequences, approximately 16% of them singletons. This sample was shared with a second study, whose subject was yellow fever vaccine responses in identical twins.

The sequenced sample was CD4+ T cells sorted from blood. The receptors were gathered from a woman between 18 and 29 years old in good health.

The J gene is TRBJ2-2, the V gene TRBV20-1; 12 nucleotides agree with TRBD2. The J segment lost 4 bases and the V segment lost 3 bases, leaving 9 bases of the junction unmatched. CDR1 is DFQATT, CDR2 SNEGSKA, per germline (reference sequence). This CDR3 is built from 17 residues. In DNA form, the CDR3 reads TGCAGTGCTAGGACTAGCGGGAGCCCCCAGGTCACCGGGGAGCTGTTTTTT. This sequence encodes CSARTSGSPQVTGELFF.

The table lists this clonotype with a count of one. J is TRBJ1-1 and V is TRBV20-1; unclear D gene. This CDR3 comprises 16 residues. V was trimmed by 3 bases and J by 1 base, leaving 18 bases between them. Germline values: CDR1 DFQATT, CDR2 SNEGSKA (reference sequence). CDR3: CSASEPPFMGNTEAFF. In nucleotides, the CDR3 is TGCAGTGCTAGTGAGCCCCCCTTCATGGGGAACACTGAAGCTTTCTTT.

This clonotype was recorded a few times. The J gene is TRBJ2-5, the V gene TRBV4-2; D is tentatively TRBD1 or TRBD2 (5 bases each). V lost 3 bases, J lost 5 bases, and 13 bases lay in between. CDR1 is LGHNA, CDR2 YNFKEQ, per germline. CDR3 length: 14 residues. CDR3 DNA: TGTGCCAGCAGCCAGGCTGACAGCGGTGAGACCCAGTACTTC. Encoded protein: CASSQADSGETQYF.

This CDR3 is CASSQDRVGPISYNEQFF. CDR3 sequence (DNA): TGTGCCAGCAGCCAAGATCGGGTGGGACCAATCTCCTACAATGAGCAGTTCTTC. The chain links TRBV3-1 to TRBJ2-1; D could derive from TRBD1 or TRBD2 (5 bases each). With 0 bases removed from V and 0 bases from J, the gap between germline ends came to 15 bases. Germline assignment: CDR1 LGHDT and CDR2 YNNKEL (reference sequence). The CDR3 sequence is 18 residues long.

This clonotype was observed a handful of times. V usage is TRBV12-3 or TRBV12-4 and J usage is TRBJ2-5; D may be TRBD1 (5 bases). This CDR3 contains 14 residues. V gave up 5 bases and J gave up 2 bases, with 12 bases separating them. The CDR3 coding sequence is TGTGCCAGCAGTCCAGGGCCCGTTCAAGAGACCCAGTACTTC. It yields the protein CASSPGPVQETQYF.

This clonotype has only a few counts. The CDR3 loop reads CASSPQWEGYTF. CDR3 bases: TGTGCCAGCTCACCACAGTGGGAAGGCTACACCTTC. The rearrangement links TRBV18 to TRBJ1-2, with D unresolved. CDR1 is KGHSH, CDR2 LQKENI, per germline. V was shortened by 1 base and J by 8 bases, with 8 bases between the two germline ends. The CDR3 runs to 12 residues.

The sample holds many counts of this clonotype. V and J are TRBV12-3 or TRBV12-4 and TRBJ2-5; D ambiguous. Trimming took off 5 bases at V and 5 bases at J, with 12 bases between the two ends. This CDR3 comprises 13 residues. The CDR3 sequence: CASSMQFTETQYF. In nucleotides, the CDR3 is TGTGCCAGCAGTATGCAATTCACGGAGACCCAGTACTTC.

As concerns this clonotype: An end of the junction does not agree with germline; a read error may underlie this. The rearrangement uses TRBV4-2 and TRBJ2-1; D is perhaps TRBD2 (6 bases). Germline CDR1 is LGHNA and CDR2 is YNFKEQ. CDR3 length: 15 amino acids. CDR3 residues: CASSAPGTSFNEQFF. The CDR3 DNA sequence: TGTGCCAGCAGCGCTCCCGGGACTTCCTTCAATGAGCAGTTCTTC.

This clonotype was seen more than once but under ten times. The CDR3 region has the DNA TGTGCCAGCAGTTTCGGTCGTGGGCTGGGTAGCGGGGAGCTGTTTTTT. It specifies CASSFGRGLGSGELFF. This chain links TRBV6-5 with TRBJ2-2; D gene uncertain. V was cut by 4 bases and J by 7 bases, with 19 bases left in between. CDR1 MNHEY and CDR2 SVGAGI come from the germline V gene. The CDR3 has 16 amino acids.

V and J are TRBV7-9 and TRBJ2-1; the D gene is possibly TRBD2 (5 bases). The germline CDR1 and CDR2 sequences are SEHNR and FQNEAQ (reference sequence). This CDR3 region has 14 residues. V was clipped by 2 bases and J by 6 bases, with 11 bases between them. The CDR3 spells CASSLREIINEQFF. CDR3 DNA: TGTGCCAGCAGCTTACGGGAAATCATCAATGAGCAGTTCTTC. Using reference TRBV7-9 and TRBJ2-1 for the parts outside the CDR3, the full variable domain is DTGVSQNPRHKITKRGQNVTFRCDPISEHNRLYWYRQTLGQGPEFLTYFQNEAQLEKSRLLSDRFSAERPKGSFSTLEIQRTEQGDSAMYLCASSLREIINEQFFGPGTRLTVL.

The CDR3 DNA follows: TGCGCCAGCAGCCGCGAGGGGACAGTTCAAGAGACCCAGTACTTC. Its translation: CASSREGTVQETQYF. This chain joins TRBV5-1 and TRBJ2-5; 7 bases fit TRBD1. Germline trimming cut 4 bases from V and 2 bases from J; bases unmatched to any gene: 8. Germline V gene lookup returns CDR1 SGHRS and CDR2 YFSETQ. This CDR3 has 15 residues.